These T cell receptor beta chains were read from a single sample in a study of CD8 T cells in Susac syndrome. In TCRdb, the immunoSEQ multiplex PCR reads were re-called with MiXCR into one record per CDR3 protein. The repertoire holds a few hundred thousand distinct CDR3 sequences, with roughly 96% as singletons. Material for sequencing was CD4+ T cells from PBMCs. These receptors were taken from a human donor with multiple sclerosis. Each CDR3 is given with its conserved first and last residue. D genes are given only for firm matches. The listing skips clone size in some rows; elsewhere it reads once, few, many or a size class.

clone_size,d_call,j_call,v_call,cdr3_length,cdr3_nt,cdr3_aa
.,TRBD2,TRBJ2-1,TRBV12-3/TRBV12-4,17,TGTGCCAGCAGTTTTCCATTAGCGGGTACCCTTCGGAATGAGCAGTTCTTC,CASSFPLAGTLRNEQFF
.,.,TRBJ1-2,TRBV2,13,TGTGCCAGCAGTGATTCAGGGGCCTATGGCTACACCTTC,CASSDSGAYGYTF
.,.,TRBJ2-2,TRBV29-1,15,TGCAGCGTAGAGGGCTACCCTGAGGGCACCGGGGAGCTGTTTTTT,CSVEGYPEGTGELFF
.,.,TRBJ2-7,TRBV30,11,TGTGCCTGGAGTGTTGTGCGAGAGCAGTACTTC,CAWSVVREQYF
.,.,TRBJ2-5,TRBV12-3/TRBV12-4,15,TGTGCCAGCAGTATAGGAGGGTCTGTTCGGGAGACCCAGTACTTC,CASSIGGSVRETQYF
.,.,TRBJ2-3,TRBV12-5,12,TGTGCTAGTGGACCCGACAGGGGAGGGTTGTATTTT,CASGPDRGGLYF
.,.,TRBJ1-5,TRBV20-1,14,TGCAGTGCTAGAGATCTCGAGGGATCGCAGCCCCAGCATTTT,CSARDLEGSQPQHF
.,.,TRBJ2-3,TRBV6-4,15,TGTGCCAGCAGTGACTCGCCAAGCGTCACAGATACGCAGTATTTT,CASSDSPSVTDTQYF
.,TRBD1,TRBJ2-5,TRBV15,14,TGTGCCACCAGCAGAAGGGACAGACAAGAGACCCAGTACTTC,CATSRRDRQETQYF
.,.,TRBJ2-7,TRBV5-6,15,TGTGCCAGCAGCCGGATGACCGACAGGGCGGGAGAGCAGTACTTC,CASSRMTDRAGEQYF
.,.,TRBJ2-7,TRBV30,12,TGTGCCTGGAGTATGGGGATCTACGAGCAGTACTTC,CAWSMGIYEQYF
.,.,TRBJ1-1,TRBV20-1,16,TGCAGTGCTAGAGATCATCTGGCCAGGAAGAACACTGAAGCTTTCTTT,CSARDHLARKNTEAFF
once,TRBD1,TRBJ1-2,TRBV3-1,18,TGTGCCAGCAGCCAAGAATTTCGGGTAGGACAGGGTGTCTGGGGCTACACCTTC,CASSQEFRVGQGVWGYTF
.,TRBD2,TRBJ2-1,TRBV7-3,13,TGTGCCAGCACCCTAGCGGGGGGGGATGAGCAGTTCTTC,CASTLAGGDEQFF
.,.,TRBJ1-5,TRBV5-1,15,TGCGCCAGCAGAACCGGGATTACGGGCAATCAGCCCCAGCATTTT,CASRTGITGNQPQHF
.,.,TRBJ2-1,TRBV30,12,TGTGCCTGGAGTGAACTCAACAATGAGCAGTTCTTC,CAWSELNNEQFF
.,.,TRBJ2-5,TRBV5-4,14,TGTGCCAGCAGCTCGCCGCTTGCGGAAGAGACCCAGTACTTC,CASSSPLAEETQYF
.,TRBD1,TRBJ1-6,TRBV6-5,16,TGTGCCAGCAGTTACTCGGTTCGGGACAGGGGTTCACCCCTCCACTTT,CASSYSVRDRGSPLHF
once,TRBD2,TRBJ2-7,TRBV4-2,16,TGTGCCAGCAGCCACCAACCGGCTAGCGGGTGGGAAGAGCAGTACTTC,CASSHQPASGWEEQYF
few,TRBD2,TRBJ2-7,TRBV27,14,TGTGCCAGCAGTCCTTCGGGCGGGAGTTACGAGCAGTACTTC,CASSPSGGSYEQYF
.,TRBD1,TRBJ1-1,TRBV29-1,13,TGCAGCGTTAAATGGACAGGGAAGTTTGAAGCTTTCTTT,CSVKWTGKFEAFF
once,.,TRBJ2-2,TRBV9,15,TGTGCCAGCAGCGTAGGGTCAGTGAACACCGGGGAGCTGTTTTTT,CASSVGSVNTGELFF
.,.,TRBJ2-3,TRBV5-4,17,TGTGCCAGCAGCTCCGGACTTTCAAATCCTAGCACAGATACGCAGTATTTT,CASSSGLSNPSTDTQYF
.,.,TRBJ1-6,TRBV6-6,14,TGTGCCAGCACCTCGGTTCCCTATAATTCACCCCTCCACTTT,CASTSVPYNSPLHF
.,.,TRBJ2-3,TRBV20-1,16,TGCAGTGCCTATAGACTCCCCGGAGGTCAGGCAGATACGCAGTATTTT,CSAYRLPGGQADTQYF
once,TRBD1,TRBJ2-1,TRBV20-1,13,TGCAGTGCTGCCGGGACAGGGTTGAATGAGCAGTTCTTC,CSAAGTGLNEQFF
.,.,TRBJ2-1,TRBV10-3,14,TGTGCCATCAGTGAGACAGACTATTACAATGAGCAGTTCTTC,CAISETDYYNEQFF
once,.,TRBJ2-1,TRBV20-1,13,TGCAGTGCTAGAATGAGGGGGGGCCGGGAGCAGTTCTTC,CSARMRGGREQFF
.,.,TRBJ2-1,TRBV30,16,TGTGCCTGGAGTGTAACGGCAGGGGGGTCGTACAATGAGCAGTTCTTC,CAWSVTAGGSYNEQFF
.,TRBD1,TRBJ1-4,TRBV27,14,TGTGCCAGCAGTTTTGCAGGGGGCAATGAAAAACTGTTTTTT,CASSFAGGNEKLFF
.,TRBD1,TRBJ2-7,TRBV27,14,TGTGCCAGCAGTTTATGGGACAGATCCTACGAGCAGTACTTC,CASSLWDRSYEQYF
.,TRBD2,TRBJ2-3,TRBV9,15,TGTGCCAGCAGCGCCCGGACTAGCGGGAGTAATACGCAGTATTTT,CASSARTSGSNTQYF
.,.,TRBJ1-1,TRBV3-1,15,TGTGCCAGCGGCCAACCCGGTGGGGGGAACACTGAAGCTTTCTTT,CASGQPGGGNTEAFF
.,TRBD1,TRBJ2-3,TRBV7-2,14,TGTGCCAGCAGCTTGGGACAGGGATCAGATACGCAGTATTTT,CASSLGQGSDTQYF
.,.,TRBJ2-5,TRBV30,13,TGTGCCTGGGGGCCAAAACTAAAAGAGACCCAGTACTTC,CAWGPKLKETQYF
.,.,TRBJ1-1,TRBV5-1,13,TGCGCCAGCAGCTTGGTTGGGATACCTGAAGCTTTCTTT,CASSLVGIPEAFF
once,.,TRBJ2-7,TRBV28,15,TGTGCCAGCAGTATGGGGGGCCAAAGGGGGCACGAGCAGTACTTC,CASSMGGQRGHEQYF
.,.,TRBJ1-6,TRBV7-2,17,TGTGCCAGCAGGCCCGGAGGTGCCGGGGGCGAGGTTTCACCCCTCCACTTT,CASRPGGAGGEVSPLHF
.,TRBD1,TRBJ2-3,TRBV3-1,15,TGTGCCAGCAGCCGCAATCGAGACAGGGAAGATACGCAGTATTTT,CASSRNRDREDTQYF
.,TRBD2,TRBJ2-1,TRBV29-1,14,TGCAGCGGCACCGGGACTAGCGGGAACCGTGGGCAGTTCTTC,CSGTGTSGNRGQFF
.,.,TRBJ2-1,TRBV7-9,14,TGTGCCAGCAGCCCACGAGGGTTCTACAATGAGCAGTTCTTC,CASSPRGFYNEQFF
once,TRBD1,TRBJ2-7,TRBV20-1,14,TGCAGTGCTGCGAGGGGGACAGACTCCTACGAGCAGTACTTC,CSAARGTDSYEQYF
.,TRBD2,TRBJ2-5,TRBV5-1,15,TGCGCCAGCAGCTTGCCTAGCGGGAGGGAAGAGACCCAGTACTTC,CASSLPSGREETQYF
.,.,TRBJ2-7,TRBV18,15,TGTGCCAGCTCACCAGAGGGCGGCAGCTCCTACGAGCAGTACTTC,CASSPEGGSSYEQYF
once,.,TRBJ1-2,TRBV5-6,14,TGTGCCAGCACCTGGGGTCCTGGGAACTATGGCTACACCTTC,CASTWGPGNYGYTF
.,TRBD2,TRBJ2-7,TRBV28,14,TGTGCCAGCAGTTTGAGCGGGAGACTCTACGAGCAGTACTTC,CASSLSGRLYEQYF
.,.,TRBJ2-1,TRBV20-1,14,TGCAGTGCCCCCGAGGGGGGGTCCTACAATGAGCAGTTCTTC,CSAPEGGSYNEQFF
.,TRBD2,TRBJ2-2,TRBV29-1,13,TGCAGCGGGCTAGCGGGAGGCGCCGGGGAGCTGTTTTTT,CSGLAGGAGELFF
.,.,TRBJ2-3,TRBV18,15,TGTGCCAGCTCCGAGGGGAGAGGTGCTTTCGATACGCAGTATTTT,CASSEGRGAFDTQYF
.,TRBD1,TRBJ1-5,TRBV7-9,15,TGTGCCAGCAGCTCGGGACAGGTTAGCAATCAGCCCCAGCATTTT,CASSSGQVSNQPQHF
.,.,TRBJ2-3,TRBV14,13,TGTGCCAGCAGCCAAGATCCGCGGGATACGCAGTATTTT,CASSQDPRDTQYF
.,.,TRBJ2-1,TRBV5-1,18,TGCGCCAGCAGCTTGGGGCTCCGTCTATCCGGAGGGGGGAATGAGCAGTTCTTC,CASSLGLRLSGGGNEQFF
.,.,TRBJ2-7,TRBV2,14,TGTGCCAGCAGTGAGAATCGGGCCCACTACGAGCAGTACTTC,CASSENRAHYEQYF
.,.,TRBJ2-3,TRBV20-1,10,TGCAGTGCTTCGTTTGATACGCAGTATTTT,CSASFDTQYF
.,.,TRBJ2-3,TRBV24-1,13,TGTGCCACCAGTGAGTCCAGATTCGGTACGCAGTATTTT,CATSESRFGTQYF